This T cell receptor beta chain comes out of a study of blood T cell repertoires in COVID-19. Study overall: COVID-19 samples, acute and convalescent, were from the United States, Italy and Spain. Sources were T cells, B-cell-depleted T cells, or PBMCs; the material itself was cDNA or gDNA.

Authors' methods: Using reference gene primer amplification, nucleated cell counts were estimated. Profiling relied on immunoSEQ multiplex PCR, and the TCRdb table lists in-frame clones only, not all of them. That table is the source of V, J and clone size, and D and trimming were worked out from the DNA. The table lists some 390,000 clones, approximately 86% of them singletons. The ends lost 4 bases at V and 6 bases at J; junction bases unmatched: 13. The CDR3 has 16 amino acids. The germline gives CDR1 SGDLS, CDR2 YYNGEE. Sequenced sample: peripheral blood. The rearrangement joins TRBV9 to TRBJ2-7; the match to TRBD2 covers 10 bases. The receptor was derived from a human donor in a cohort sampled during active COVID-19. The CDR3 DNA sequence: TGTGCCAGCAGCCCTCGGACTAGCGGTCTCCAACCCGAGCAGTACTTC. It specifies CASSPRTSGLQPEQYF. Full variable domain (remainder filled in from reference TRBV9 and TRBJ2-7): DSGVTQTPKHLITATGQRVTLRCSPRSGDLSVYWYQQSLDQGLQFLIQYYNGEERAKGNILERFSAQQFPDLHSELNLSSLELGDSALYFCASSPRTSGLQPEQYFGPGTRLTVT.